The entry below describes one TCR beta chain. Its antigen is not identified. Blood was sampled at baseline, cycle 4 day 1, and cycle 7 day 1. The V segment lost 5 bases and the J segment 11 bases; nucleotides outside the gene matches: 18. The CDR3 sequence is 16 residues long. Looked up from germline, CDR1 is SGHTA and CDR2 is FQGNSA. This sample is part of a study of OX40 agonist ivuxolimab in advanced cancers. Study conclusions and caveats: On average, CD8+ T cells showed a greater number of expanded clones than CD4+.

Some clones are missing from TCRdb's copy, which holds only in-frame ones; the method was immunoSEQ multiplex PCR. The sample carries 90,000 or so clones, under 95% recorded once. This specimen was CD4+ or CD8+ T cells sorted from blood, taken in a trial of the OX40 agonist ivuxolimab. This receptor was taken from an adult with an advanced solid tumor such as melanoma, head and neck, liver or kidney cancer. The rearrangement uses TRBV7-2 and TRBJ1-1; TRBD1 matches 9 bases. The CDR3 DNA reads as TGTGCCAGCAGCCAGAGGGGGTTAAGGACAGGGGCTACGGCTTTCTTT. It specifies CASSQRGLRTGATAFF.